This T cell receptor (beta chain) was sequenced for a study of cytomegalovirus exposure and HLA in healthy donors. With regard to this clone: Its matching antigen is unknown.

Study findings and constraints: A later analysis showed HLA-associated TCR beta chains outstripping equally common others in clonal expansion. The classifier reportedly diagnosed cytomegalovirus status with high specificity and sensitivity.

A multiplex PCR was run with 60 Vbeta primers and 13 Jbeta primers. Method: immunoSEQ multiplex PCR; TCRdb's copy keeps in-frame clones and lacks some. The data contain some 89,000 clones, nearly 80% of them singletons. The study sampled nominally healthy donors, though unrecorded immune exposures were likely. This receptor was obtained from a woman between 35 and 50 years old in good health and CMV-seropositive. What was sequenced was PBMCs.

As DNA, the CDR3 is TGTGCCTGGAGTGTCAGGGCCCGACCAGATACGCAGTATTTT. Its protein product is CAWSVRARPDTQYF. This chain connects TRBV30 to TRBJ2-3, with a possible D match to TRBD1 (5 bases). The CDR3 has 14 residues. In germline, CDR1 is GTSNPN, CDR2 SVGIG (reference sequence). V dropped 0 bases and J dropped 4 bases, with 11 bases sitting between them.